The 12 T cell receptor beta chains in this list originate from one sample, sequenced in a study of cytomegalovirus exposure and HLA in healthy donors (dated by TCRdb to about 2017). Libraries were constructed by the immunoSEQ multiplex PCR assay. For the multiplex PCR, a mixture combining 60 forward primers for TCR Vbeta segments and 13 reverse primers for TCR Jbeta segments was used. TCRdb took this table from immuneACCESS and kept in-frame rearrangements with V and J called. Such tables lack part of the clones; where checked against another copy, unresolved V genes explain under half of the gap, and the rest is unexplained. The sample table lists roughly 150,000 clones, 60% to 80% of them with a count of one. The top ten clones comprise about 1.7% of the sample. The source material was PBMCs. The receptors derive from a woman in her 30s in good health and CMV-seronegative.

The rearrangement joins TRBV4-1 to TRBJ2-7; 9 bases are shared with TRBD2. There are 17 residues in the CDR3. The junction had 11 bases not matched to a gene; V was cut back by 2 bases and J by 3 bases. Germline V gene data show CDR1 as MGHRA and CDR2 as YSYEKL. The CDR3 sequence: CASSQPGSSGGNYEQYF. CDR3 in DNA: TGCGCCAGCAGCCAACCAGGGAGTAGCGGGGGAAACTACGAGCAGTACTTC.

The rearrangement uses TRBV19 and TRBJ2-7; the D gene is possibly TRBD1 (6 bases). Germline CDR1 and CDR2: LNHDA and SQIVND (reference sequence). Deletions cut 6 bases from V and 3 bases from J, with 12 bases between. The CDR3 has 13 residues. This CDR3 is CASRPQGRYEQYF. The CDR3 nucleotides are TGTGCCAGTAGGCCACAGGGACGCTACGAGCAGTACTTC.

The genes are TRBV15 and TRBJ2-3; perhaps TRBD2 as D (5 bases). Deletions cut 2 bases from V and 2 bases from J, with 17 bases between. This CDR3 is 17 amino acids long. Germline values: CDR1 LNHNV, CDR2 YYDKDF (reference sequence). The CDR3 loop is CATSRNRGSGNTDTQYF. The CDR3 nucleotides are TGTGCCACCAGCAGAAATAGAGGGTCTGGGAACACAGATACGCAGTATTTT.

The V call is TRBV5-1, the J call TRBJ2-7, with D possibly being TRBD2 (6 bases). The CDR3 covers 16 residues. Trimming took off 6 bases at V and 0 bases at J, with 19 bases between the two ends. The germline V gene encodes CDR1 SGHRS and CDR2 YFSETQ. Here the CDR3 DNA reads TGCGCCAGCAACGACGTGGGGGGAGGCCTCTCCTACGAGCAGTACTTC. Protein product: CASNDVGGGLSYEQYF.

This chain links TRBV29-1 with TRBJ1-1; D is possibly TRBD1 (5 bases). The ends were cut back, 0 bases at V and 1 base at J, with 15 bases in the middle. Germline values: CDR1 SQVTM, CDR2 ANQGSEA. The CDR3 is 16 amino acids. CDR3 amino acids: CSVEDRRGTQNTEAFF. CDR3 coding DNA: TGCAGCGTTGAAGATCGGAGAGGGACTCAGAACACTGAAGCTTTCTTT.

V usage is TRBV4-3 and J usage is TRBJ2-1, with TRBD1 matching over 8 bases. The CDR3 totals 13 residues. Germline V gene lookup returns CDR1 LGHNA and CDR2 YSLEER. Germline trimming cut 4 bases from V and 6 bases from J; bases unmatched to any gene: 2. CDR3 residues: CASSRGTGNEQFF. DNA of the CDR3: TGCGCCAGCAGCCGCGGGACAGGCAATGAGCAGTTCTTC.

This chain connects TRBV5-5 to TRBJ2-5; 7 positions agree with TRBD1. This CDR3 has 16 amino acids. Germline CDR1 reads SGHKS; CDR2 reads YYEKEE (reference sequence). J lost 1 base, V lost 0 bases, and 6 bases had no gene match. The CDR3 here is CASSLARDRIQETQYF. The CDR3 DNA sequence: TGTGCCAGCAGCTTGGCCCGGGACAGAATCCAAGAGACCCAGTACTTC.

This clone was found a few times. The chain joins TRBV15 to TRBJ2-2, with D unclear. The CDR3 has 17 amino acids. V was trimmed by 0 bases and J by 6 bases, leaving 17 bases between them. CDR1 and CDR2 (germline): LNHNV, YYDKDF (reference sequence). CDR3 protein: CATSRDRPGRSSGELFF. CDR3 nucleotide sequence: TGTGCCACCAGCAGAGACAGACCCGGCAGGTCCTCCGGGGAGCTGTTTTTT.

V and J are TRBV9 and TRBJ1-2, with 12 bases aligning to TRBD1. This CDR3 contains 19 residues. The trim removed 3 bases at V and 4 bases at J, leaving 16 bases unmatched. CDR1 and CDR2 from the germline V gene are SGDLS and YYNGEE. The CDR3 spells CASSGTVPGQGARSYGYTF. The CDR3 DNA reads TGTGCCAGCAGCGGAACAGTCCCGGGACAGGGGGCGAGGAGCTATGGCTACACCTTC.

This rearrangement joins TRBV7-8 to TRBJ2-3, with 7 bases lining up with TRBD1. J was trimmed by 2 bases and V by 7 bases; bases with no gene match: 9. Germline V gene sequence: CDR1 SGHVS, CDR2 FQNEAQ. This CDR3 is built from 15 residues. In DNA form, the CDR3 reads TGTGCCAGCACTACTTACAGGGGCCCCACAGATACGCAGTATTTT. Protein: CASTTYRGPTDTQYF.

CDR3 sequence (DNA): TGTGCCAGCAGCAACCTAGCGGGGGCCACCACAGATACGCAGTATTTT. As protein: CASSNLAGATTDTQYF. The chain uses TRBV21-1 and TRBJ2-3; the tabulated D call, TRBD2, remains unverified against the DNA. TRBV21-1 is deemed a pseudogene. The CDR3 runs to 16 residues.

The CDR3 loop is CAWSVQGFGEAFF. The CDR3 DNA sequence: TGTGCCTGGAGTGTACAGGGCTTCGGTGAAGCTTTCTTT. The rearrangement uses TRBV30 and TRBJ1-1; tentative D call: TRBD1 (6 bases). Per the germline V gene, CDR1 is GTSNPN and CDR2 is SVGIG (reference sequence). The CDR3 is 13 residues long. V lost 0 bases and J lost 7, with 12 bases in between.